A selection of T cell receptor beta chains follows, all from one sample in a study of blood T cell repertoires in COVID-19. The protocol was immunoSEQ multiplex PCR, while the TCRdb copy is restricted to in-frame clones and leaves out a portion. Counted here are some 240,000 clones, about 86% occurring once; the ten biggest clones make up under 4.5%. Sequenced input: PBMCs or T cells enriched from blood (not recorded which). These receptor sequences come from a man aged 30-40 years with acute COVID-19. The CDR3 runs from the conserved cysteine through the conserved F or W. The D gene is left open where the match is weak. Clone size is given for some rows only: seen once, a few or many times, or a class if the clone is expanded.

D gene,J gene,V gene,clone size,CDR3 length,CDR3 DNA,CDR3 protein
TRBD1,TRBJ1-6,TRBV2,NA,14,TGTGCCAGCAGCCTAAACAGGGGTGATTCACCCCTCCACTTT,CASSLNRGDSPLHF
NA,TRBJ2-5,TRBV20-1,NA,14,TGCAGTGCTAGTCTGGAGGGAACCCAAGAGACCCAGTACTTC,CSASLEGTQETQYF
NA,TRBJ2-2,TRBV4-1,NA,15,TGCGCCAGCAGCCAAGGGGGACAACTCACCGGGGAGCTGTTTTTT,CASSQGGQLTGELFF
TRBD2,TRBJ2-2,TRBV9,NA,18,TGTGCCAGCAGCCTCCCCTCGACTAGCGGGGCATACACCGGGGAGCTGTTTTTT,CASSLPSTSGAYTGELFF
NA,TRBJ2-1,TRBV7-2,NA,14,TGTGCCAGCAGCTCCTACAGGGGGGAGGGACCACAGTTCTTC,CASSSYRGEGPQFF
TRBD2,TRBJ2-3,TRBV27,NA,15,TGTGCCAGCAGGCTAGCGGGGGGGATCACAGATACGCAGTATTTT,CASRLAGGITDTQYF
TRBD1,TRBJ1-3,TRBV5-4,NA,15,TGTGCCAGCAGCTTGGCGGGGACAGGGGCGGACACCATATATTTT,CASSLAGTGADTIYF
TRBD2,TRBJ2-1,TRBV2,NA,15,TGTGCCAGCATCACCGGGACTAGCGGTAACAATGAGCAGTTCTTC,CASITGTSGNNEQFF
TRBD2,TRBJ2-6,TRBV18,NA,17,TGTGCCAGCTCAGCGGGAGCAGGAAGCTCTGGGGCCAACGTCCTGACTTTC,CASSAGAGSSGANVLTF
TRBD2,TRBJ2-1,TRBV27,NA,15,TGTGCCAGCACCCCAGCGGGGCGCGTCGTTCATGAGCAGTTCTTC,CASTPAGRVVHEQFF
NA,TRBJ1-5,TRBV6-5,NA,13,TGTGCCAGCAGTACGGTGCTCAATCAGCCCCAGCATTTT,CASSTVLNQPQHF
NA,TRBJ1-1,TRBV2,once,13,TGTGCCAGCAGTGAGTACAGGAACACTGAAGCTTTCTTT,CASSEYRNTEAFF
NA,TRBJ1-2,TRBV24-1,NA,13,TGTGCCACCAGTGATGACAGCTTAAGAGGCTACACCTTC,CATSDDSLRGYTF
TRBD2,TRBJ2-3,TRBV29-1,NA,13,TGCAGCGTAGCACTAGCGGGATCAGATACGCAGTATTTT,CSVALAGSDTQYF
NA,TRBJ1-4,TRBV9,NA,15,TGTGCCAGCAGCTCACCGGGAAGAGCGAATGAAAAACTGTTTTTT,CASSSPGRANEKLFF
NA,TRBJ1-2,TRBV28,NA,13,TGTGCCCTAAGCCCAGGCCTAACAAGGGGCTACACCTTC,CALSPGLTRGYTF
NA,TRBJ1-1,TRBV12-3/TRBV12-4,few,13,TGTGCCAGCAGTTTAGGCGGGGACACTGAAGCTTTCTTT,CASSLGGDTEAFF